This passage covers 26 T cell receptor beta chains from one sample sequenced in a study of beta chain features in type 1 diabetes. Expressed TCRB transcripts were sequenced after all isolated RNA was converted to cDNA. The method was immunoSEQ multiplex PCR; TCRdb's version includes in-frame clones alone and lacks a portion of them. Here the sample spans 810,000 or so clones, about 17% being singletons. The sample consisted of naive CD4+ T cells from blood. The receptor source for this set is a woman aged 18-35 years in good health.

Here the CDR3 reads CASSLRGSGNTIYF. CDR3 DNA sequence: TGTGCCAGCAGCCTACGGGGATCTGGAAACACCATATATTTT. The chain combines TRBV5-6 with TRBJ1-3; D call uncertain. CDR3 size: 14 residues. Germline loops: CDR1 SGHDT, CDR2 YYEEEE. The V end lost 4 bases, the J end lost 1 base, and 9 bases lay between the germline ends.

DNA of the CDR3: TGTGCCAGCAGTGAAGCAAAATTTTTCAGGGGTACAGATACGCAGTATTTT. The encoded protein is CASSEAKFFRGTDTQYF. The chain couples TRBV6-1 to TRBJ2-3, with TRBD1 as a possible D gene (6 bases). CDR1 MNHNS and CDR2 SASEGT come from the germline V gene. The CDR3 is 17 residues long. Trimming pared 0 bases from V and 3 bases from J, leaving 16 bases between.

This clone was seen more than once but under ten times. This sequence joins TRBV5-6 and TRBJ2-1, with 9 bases matching TRBD2. Germline V lookup: CDR1 SGHDT, CDR2 YYEEEE. V lost 2 bases to trimming and J lost 4 bases; unmatched junction nucleotides: 4. This CDR3 spans 15 amino acids. This CDR3 reads CASSLGGRAYNEQFF. CDR3 in DNA: TGTGCCAGCAGCTTAGGCGGGAGGGCATACAATGAGCAGTTCTTC. Drawing the rest from reference TRBV5-6 and TRBJ2-1, the complete variable domain is DAGVTQSPTHLIKTRGQQVTLRCSPKSGHDTVSWYQQALGQGPQFIFQYYEEEERQRGNFPDRFSGHQFPNYSSELNVNALLLGDSALYLCASSLGGRAYNEQFFGPGTRLTVL.

This rearrangement joins TRBV28 to TRBJ2-7; 9 positions match TRBD2. From germline, CDR1 is MDHEN and CDR2 SYDVKM. V was pared by 2 bases and J by 1 base, with 3 bases of the junction left unmatched. This CDR3 spans 15 amino acids. The CDR3 loop is CASSLPSGASYEQYF. The DNA for the CDR3 is TGTGCCAGCAGTTTACCTAGCGGGGCATCCTACGAGCAGTACTTC.

The rearrangement uses TRBV10-3 and TRBJ1-5; TRBD1 might be the D (5 bases). The CDR3 is 17 residues long. With 6 bases removed from V and 3 bases from J, the gap between germline ends came to 21 bases. The germline gives CDR1 ENHRY, CDR2 SYGVKD. The CDR3 nucleotides read TGTGCCATCAGCGCCGGGACTCACGACGGGGACAATCAGCCCCAGCATTTT. Translating gives CAISAGTHDGDNQPQHF.

The V gene is TRBV19, the J gene TRBJ1-2, with 9 bases identical to TRBD1. The germline gives CDR1 LNHDA, CDR2 SQIVND (reference sequence). Germline trimming cut 4 bases from V and 7 bases from J; bases unmatched to any gene: 10. The CDR3 consists of 15 residues. This chain's CDR3 is CASSNLQGAAGGYTF. The CDR3 nucleotides are TGTGCCAGTAGTAACCTACAGGGGGCCGCTGGTGGCTACACCTTC. The full variable domain, with the rest looked up from reference TRBV19 and TRBJ1-2, is DGGITQSPKYLFRKEGQNVTLSCEQNLNHDAMYWYRQDPGQGLRLIYYSQIVNDFQKGDIAEGYSVSREKKESFPLTVTSAQKNPTAFYLCASSNLQGAAGGYTFGSGTRLTVV.

This chain joins TRBV6-6 and TRBJ2-7; D uncertain. Germline CDR1 reads MNHNY; CDR2 reads SVGAGI (reference sequence). Trimming took 7 bases from V and 4 from J, leaving 14 bases between them. This CDR3 contains 13 residues. In nucleotides, the CDR3 is TGTGCCAGCAACCGCGGCGCCCCGTACGAGCAGTACTTC. Translating gives CASNRGAPYEQYF.

The chain recombines TRBV9 with TRBJ2-7; a weak D match, TRBD2 (6 bases). Trimming cost V 0 bases and J 5 bases, with 12 bases left between them. Germline V gene sequence: CDR1 SGDLS, CDR2 YYNGEE. The CDR3 is 14 residues long. In DNA, the CDR3 is TGTGCCAGCAGCGTAGGGCCAGGGAGGCACGAGCAGTACTTC. Translated, it gives CASSVGPGRHEQYF. Looking up the rest from reference TRBV9 and TRBJ2-7 gives the full variable domain: DSGVTQTPKHLITATGQRVTLRCSPRSGDLSVYWYQQSLDQGLQFLIQYYNGEERAKGNILERFSAQQFPDLHSELNLSSLELGDSALYFCASSVGPGRHEQYFGPGTRLTVT.

Only a few counts were recorded for this clone. The chain recombines TRBV6-1 with TRBJ2-3; D is perhaps TRBD1 or TRBD2 (5 bases each). The CDR3 runs to 13 residues. Looked up from germline, CDR1 is MNHNS and CDR2 is SASEGT. V shed 6 bases and J shed 2 bases, with 9 bases lying between them. DNA of the CDR3: TGTGCCAGCAGCCTCGGGGCCACAGATACGCAGTATTTT. The encoded protein is CASSLGATDTQYF.

This clone occurred a few times. The genes are TRBV5-1 and TRBJ2-7; D remains unclear. Germline CDR1 and CDR2: SGHRS and YFSETQ. The CDR3 is 14 amino acids. V lost 0 bases and J 2 bases, leaving 9 bases between the germline ends. This CDR3 is CASSLGGGTYEQYF. CDR3 in DNA: TGCGCCAGCAGCTTGGGAGGTGGGACCTACGAGCAGTACTTC.

This clone turned up a few times. The chain combines TRBV6-1 with TRBJ2-1; perhaps TRBD2 as D (5 bases). This CDR3 comprises 14 residues. V was pared by 4 bases and J by 7 bases, with 14 bases between. Per germline, CDR1 MNHNS and CDR2 SASEGT. CDR3 DNA: TGTGCCAGCAGTGTTCAACGTCGGAGGAATGAGCAGTTCTTC. Amino acid sequence: CASSVQRRRNEQFF.

This clone was seen a few times. CDR3 amino acids: CASAPGGRYEQYF. As DNA, the CDR3 is TGTGCCAGCGCCCCGGGGGGACGCTACGAGCAGTACTTC. V and J are TRBV6-1 and TRBJ2-7; 7 bases match TRBD2. Per the germline V gene, CDR1 is MNHNS and CDR2 is SASEGT. Losses at the gene ends were 8 bases for V and 3 bases for J; bases not matched to a gene: 7. The CDR3 totals 13 residues.

V is TRBV2 and J is TRBJ1-5; no reliable D call. Trimming shortened V by 5 bases and J by 5 bases, and 16 bases separated the two germline ends. Germline V gene data show CDR1 as SNHLY and CDR2 as FYNNEI. This CDR3 is 15 amino acids long. In nucleotides, the CDR3 is TGTGCCAGCAGTAAAAGTGGGATTTGGTATCAGCCCCAGCATTTT. It yields the protein CASSKSGIWYQPQHF.

The rearrangement links TRBV15 to TRBJ2-7; D tentatively fits TRBD1 or TRBD2 (6 bases each). The germline V gene has CDR1 LNHNV and CDR2 YYDKDF (reference sequence). With 3 bases removed from V and 5 bases from J, the gap between germline ends came to 11 bases. There are 13 residues in the CDR3. The CDR3: CATSRARGDEQYF. CDR3 DNA sequence: TGTGCCACCAGCAGGGCTAGGGGGGACGAGCAGTACTTC.

This clone came up a few times. This chain connects TRBV7-8 to TRBJ2-7; 9 bases are a match to TRBD2. The germline CDR1 and CDR2 sequences are SGHVS and FQNEAQ. Germline trimming cut 2 bases from V and 5 bases from J; bases unmatched to any gene: 7. This CDR3 is built from 15 residues. The DNA of the CDR3 is TGTGCCAGCAGCTTAAATAGCGGGAGTACCCACGAGCAGTACTTC. As protein: CASSLNSGSTHEQYF.

This clone has just a few counts. The chain recombines TRBV5-1 with TRBJ2-4; unclear D gene. Trimming stripped 4 bases from V and 0 bases from J, with 8 bases between. The CDR3 is 14 residues long. CDR1 is SGHRS, CDR2 YFSETQ, per germline. The CDR3 sequence: CASSIDQAKNIQYF. The CDR3, as DNA: TGCGCCAGCAGCATAGACCAAGCCAAAAACATTCAGTACTTC.

The gene calls are TRBV25-1 and TRBJ1-1, with D tentatively TRBD1 (6 bases). Germline values: CDR1 MGHDK, CDR2 SYGVNS. V was pared by 6 bases and J by 2 bases, with 7 bases between. This CDR3 comprises 12 residues. CDR3 bases: TGTGCCAGCAGGGACAGCAACACTGAAGCTTTCTTT. This codes for CASRDSNTEAFF. The whole variable domain, filled in from reference TRBV25-1 and TRBJ1-1, reads EADIYQTPRYLVIGTGKKITLECSQTMGHDKMYWYQQDPGMELHLIHYSYGVNSTEKGDLSSESTVSRIRTEHFPLTLESARPSHTSQYLCASRDSNTEAFFGQGTRLTVV.

The rearrangement uses TRBV7-8 and TRBJ1-2, with 8 bases aligning to TRBD1. The V and J ends lost 4 bases and 4 bases, in that order; junction bases with no gene match: 5. This CDR3 is 14 amino acids long. Germline V gene data show CDR1 as SGHVS and CDR2 as FQNEAQ. The CDR3 DNA follows: TGTGCCAGCAGCTCGGACAGGGAGTCCTATGGCTACACCTTC. It encodes CASSSDRESYGYTF.

Remarks on this clone: The sample contains more than one DNA sequence encoding this CDR3. The rearrangement uses TRBV6-5 and TRBJ2-3; D is ambiguous. The germline CDR1 and CDR2 sequences are MNHEY and SVGAGI. V gave up 3 bases and J gave up 2 bases, with 6 bases separating them. There are 13 residues in the CDR3. CDR3 nucleotides: TGTGCCAGCAGTTATACCTCCACAGATACGCAGTATTTT. Its protein is CASSYTSTDTQYF.

In regard to this clone: This may arise from a read error, as a much more abundant clone is one base away. The V and J genes are TRBV7-6 and TRBJ2-5; D gene uncertain. The CDR3 runs to 11 residues. Germline V gives CDR1 SGHVS, CDR2 FNYEAQ. Trimming took off 5 bases at V and 1 base at J, with 2 bases between the two ends. CDR3 bases: TGTGCCAGCAGCGTCCAAGAGACCCAGTACTTC. Translated, it gives CASSVQETQYF.

This clone has just a few counts. The gene calls are TRBV28 and TRBJ2-7; 8 bases align to TRBD2. Unmatched junction bases numbered 3, after V lost 2 bases and J lost 3 bases. Germline V gives CDR1 MDHEN, CDR2 SYDVKM. The CDR3 spans 14 residues. The CDR3 bases are TGTGCCAGCAGTTTAACTAGCGGCTACTACGAGCAGTACTTC. It is translated as CASSLTSGYYEQYF.

Only a few counts were recorded for this clone. The chain carries TRBV2 and TRBJ2-2; TRBD1 aligns across 7 bases. The CDR3 has 15 amino acids. V dropped 6 bases and J dropped 5; count of bases not matched to a gene: 9. Germline V lookup: CDR1 SNHLY, CDR2 FYNNEI. The CDR3 sequence is CASRKEGQITGELFF. CDR3 DNA: TGTGCCAGCAGAAAAGAGGGACAGATAACCGGGGAGCTGTTTTTT.

A remark on this clone: The identical CDR3 is also encoded by other nucleotide sequences in the sample. The chain employs TRBV6-5 and TRBJ1-3; D gene unclear. Germline V gene sequence: CDR1 MNHEY, CDR2 SVGAGI. Trimming cost V 6 bases and J 0 bases, with 3 bases left between them. The CDR3 spans 12 residues. This chain's CDR3 is CASRNSGNTIYF. The CDR3 nucleotides read TGTGCCAGCAGAAACTCTGGAAACACCATATATTTT.

Ten or more counts support this clone. This sequence joins TRBV21-1 and TRBJ2-4; the table's D call of TRBD1 was not tested on the DNA. TRBV21-1 is a known pseudogene. The CDR3 consists of 15 residues. CDR3 sequence reads: CASPHGARGQNIQYF. The CDR3 DNA reads TGTGCCAGCCCTCATGGGGCCAGGGGGCAAAACATTCAGTACTTC.

V gene TRBV13 combines with J gene TRBJ2-5; D not certain. Trimming removed 5 bases from V and 7 bases from J, with 11 bases in between. Germline V lookup: CDR1 PRHDT, CDR2 FYEKMQ (reference sequence). This CDR3 is 12 amino acids long. CDR3 amino acids: CASSAIQRTQYF. The CDR3 nucleotides read TGTGCCAGCAGCGCGATTCAAAGGACCCAGTACTTC.

Of note for this clone: Other DNA sequences in this specimen translate into the identical CDR3. V gene TRBV5-1 combines with J gene TRBJ1-5, with 7 nucleotides matching TRBD1. The germline CDR1 and CDR2 sequences are SGHRS and YFSETQ. With 0 bases clipped from V and 6 bases from J, the junction kept 3 bases outside the gene matches. This CDR3 spans 14 amino acids. The CDR3 region has the DNA TGCGCCAGCAGCTTGGCCCCAGGGGGTCAGCCCCAGCATTTT. Translated: CASSLAPGGQPQHF.